A selection of T cell receptor beta chains follows, all from one sample in a study of Ad26.COV2.S vaccination and SARS-CoV-2 variants. This table comes from immunoSEQ multiplex PCR, and its TCRdb copy is limited to in-frame clones, with some not included. The sample lists hundreds of thousands of clones, about nine tenths occurring once. The input for sequencing was peripheral blood, taken in a trial of Ad26.COV2.S vaccine versus placebo. Receptor source: a person aged 18-65 years who received the Ad26.COV2.S COVID-19 vaccine or a placebo. The CDR3 runs from the conserved cysteine through the conserved F or W. A D gene is named only where the DNA matches it firmly. Only part of the rows carry a size: once, few, many, or a class if the clone is expanded.

D gene	clone size	V gene	J gene	CDR3 DNA	CDR3 protein
.	.	TRBV5-1	TRBJ2-5	TGCGCCAGCAGCTTTTCCGTGACCCAAGAGACCCAGTACTTC	CASSFSVTQETQYF
.	.	TRBV7-3	TRBJ1-2	TGTGCCAGCAGCCCTACAGGGAATAACTATGGCTACACCTTC	CASSPTGNNYGYTF
.	once	TRBV12-5	TRBJ1-6	TGTGCTAGTGGTTTCGAGGGGTCACCCCTCCACTTT	CASGFEGSPLHF
.	.	TRBV30	TRBJ2-7	TGTGCCTGGAGTGTACGGTCGGGTGGGGGTCCCCGCTACGAGCAGTACTTC	CAWSVRSGGGPRYEQYF
.	.	TRBV3-1/TRBV3-2	TRBJ1-1	TGTGCCAGCAGCCGTGAGGGGTATACTGAAGCTTTCTTT	CASSREGYTEAFF
TRBD2	.	TRBV5-6	TRBJ2-7	TGTGCCAGCAGCTTGCCTTATACGGGGGGCGAGCAGTACTTC	CASSLPYTGGEQYF
.	.	TRBV19	TRBJ1-1	TGTGCCAGTAGTATAGAAACAGTGAACACTGAAGCTTTCTTT	CASSIETVNTEAFF
.	.	TRBV9	TRBJ2-3	TGTGCCAGCAGCGGGGGGGTTGGAGATACGCAGTATTTT	CASSGGVGDTQYF
.	.	TRBV12-3/TRBV12-4	TRBJ1-2	TGTGCCAGCAGTAATTCTAACTATGGCTACACCTTC	CASSNSNYGYTF
.	.	TRBV12-3/TRBV12-4	TRBJ1-2	TGTGCCAGCAGAATCGGGCCCCAAGGCGGCTACACCTTC	CASRIGPQGGYTF
TRBD1	.	TRBV12-5	TRBJ1-5	TGTGCTAGTGGTTTGGTAAGTTGGGACAGAAGCAATCAGCCCCAGCATTTT	CASGLVSWDRSNQPQHF
.	.	TRBV5-1	TRBJ2-1	TGCGCCAGCAGCTCGGGACTCGAGAACAATGAGCAGTTCTTC	CASSSGLENNEQFF
.	.	TRBV5-1	TRBJ2-3	.	CASSFGPGGRDTQYF
TRBD2	once	TRBV5-1	TRBJ2-1	TGCGCCAGCAGCTGGACTAGCGGGCAATACAATGAGCAGTTCTTC	CASSWTSGQYNEQFF
TRBD1	.	TRBV7-2	TRBJ1-5	TGTGCCAGCAGCCCCTGGGACAGGGGAGGCAATCAGCCCCAGCATTTT	CASSPWDRGGNQPQHF
.	.	TRBV7-9	TRBJ1-1	TGTGCCAGCTCCTGGGCCGAAAACACTGAAGCTTTCTTT	CASSWAENTEAFF
.	.	TRBV2	TRBJ1-2	TGTGCCAGCAGCTCCCTGTCTGACTATGGCTACACCTTC	CASSSLSDYGYTF
.	.	TRBV29-1	TRBJ1-2	TGCAGCGGCCTAGGGTGGGGGCGAGATGGCTACACCTTC	CSGLGWGRDGYTF
.	.	TRBV30	TRBJ1-6	TGTGCCTGGACGCCCTGGGCAGACAGCTCCTATAATTCACCCCTCCACTTT	CAWTPWADSSYNSPLHF
.	.	TRBV9	TRBJ2-2	TGTGCCAGCAGCGTCTCCCGACAGGCGAACACCGGGGAGCTGTTTTTT	CASSVSRQANTGELFF
.	once	TRBV5-1	TRBJ2-7	TGCGCCAGCAGCTTGGGGCACGCCTACGAGCAGTACTTC	CASSLGHAYEQYF
TRBD2	few	TRBV25-1	TRBJ2-7	TGTGCCAGCAGTGAGATAGCGGGGTTCTCCTACGAGCAGTACTTC	CASSEIAGFSYEQYF
TRBD1	.	TRBV7-2	TRBJ1-1	TGTGCCAGCAGCCCGGGACAGTTGAACACTGAAGCTTTCTTT	CASSPGQLNTEAFF
.	.	TRBV13	TRBJ1-3	TGTGCCAGCAGCTTCGCCCTCTCTGGAAACACCATATATTTT	CASSFALSGNTIYF
.	few	TRBV11-2	TRBJ2-5	TGTGCCAGCAGCTCGCCATCTGGCCAGTACTTC	CASSSPSGQYF
.	.	TRBV29-1	TRBJ1-2	TGCAGCGTTGGGGTTGACAGTATCTATGGCTACACCTTC	CSVGVDSIYGYTF
TRBD2	.	TRBV2	TRBJ2-3	TGTGCCAGCAGTGAGGTCTTTAGCGGGGGGGCAGGGGATACGCAGTATTTT	CASSEVFSGGAGDTQYF
.	.	TRBV4-3	TRBJ2-1	TGCGCCAGCAGCCAAGATCATGATGATGAGCAGTTCTTC	CASSQDHDDEQFF
.	once	TRBV4-2	TRBJ1-2	TGTGCCAGCAGCCAAGATCTGTTGAGGGGACCGGGAGGCTACACCTTC	CASSQDLLRGPGGYTF
.	.	TRBV29-1	TRBJ2-7	TGCAGCGTTGAAATAAGGGATTTCGAGCAGTACTTC	CSVEIRDFEQYF
.	.	TRBV6-1	TRBJ1-4	TGTGCCAGCAGTGAAGCGCAACCGCCGGTTGCAACTAATGAAAAACTGTTTTTT	CASSEAQPPVATNEKLFF
.	.	TRBV13	TRBJ2-7	TGTGCCAGCTCCCAGGGGCCCGGGGAGCAGTACTTC	CASSQGPGEQYF
TRBD1	.	TRBV4-1	TRBJ2-7	TGCGCCAGCAGGCATATCACAGGGGGCTACGAGCAGTACTTC	CASRHITGGYEQYF
.	.	TRBV19	TRBJ1-2	TGTGCCAGTAGTATGACGTCTACAGTTAACTATGGCTACACCTTC	CASSMTSTVNYGYTF
.	.	TRBV14	TRBJ1-2	TGTGCCAGCAGCCCAGAATTGGGTGGCTATGGCTACACCTTC	CASSPELGGYGYTF
.	many	TRBV5-4	TRBJ1-1	TGTGCCAGCAGATATGAATGGGGGAGCACTGAAGCTTTCTTT	CASRYEWGSTEAFF
.	once	TRBV7-9	TRBJ2-2	TGTGCCAGCAGCTTAGTATTGGGGTTATCCGGGGAGCTGTTTTTT	CASSLVLGLSGELFF
.	.	TRBV5-4	TRBJ1-1	TGTGCCAGCAGCCCTTCCGGGACCACAATGAACACTGAAGCTTTCTTT	CASSPSGTTMNTEAFF
.	.	TRBV19	TRBJ1-5	TGTGCCAGTAGTATAGGTAGGAGCAATCAGCCCCAGCATTTT	CASSIGRSNQPQHF
.	.	TRBV7-2	TRBJ2-5	TGTGCCAGCAGCTCCAGGATTACAGAGACCCAGTACTTC	CASSSRITETQYF
TRBD1	.	TRBV6-5	TRBJ2-2	TGTGCCAGCCGGACCGGGACAGGGTTCACCGGGGAGCTGTTTTTT	CASRTGTGFTGELFF
TRBD1	.	TRBV10-3	TRBJ1-1	TGTGCCATCAGTGGGCGGACAGGGCTTATGAACACTGAAGCTTTCTTT	CAISGRTGLMNTEAFF
TRBD2	few	TRBV10-3	TRBJ2-1	TGTGCCACTACTCCCCGGGCTAGCGGGACTTCCTACAATGAGCAGTTCTTC	CATTPRASGTSYNEQFF
TRBD1	.	TRBV6-2/TRBV6-3	TRBJ2-3	TGTGCCAGCAGTTCCACAGGGGTTAGAACAGATACGCAGTATTTT	CASSSTGVRTDTQYF
.	once	TRBV24-1	TRBJ2-1	TGTGCCACCAGTTTTGGTCCCAATGAGCAGTTCTTC	CATSFGPNEQFF
.	.	TRBV5-4	TRBJ1-4	TGTGCCAGCAGCTTCGGGGAGGGAGCTAATGAAAAACTGTTTTTT	CASSFGEGANEKLFF
.	once	TRBV18	TRBJ1-6	TGTGCCAGCTCAAAAAATTCCGGGAGCTCCTATAATTCACCCCTCCACTTT	CASSKNSGSSYNSPLHF
TRBD1	.	TRBV4-2	TRBJ2-7	TGTGCCAGCAGCCAGACAGGGGGCCGGTACGAGCAGTACTTC	CASSQTGGRYEQYF